This paragraph reports one T cell receptor (beta chain). Antigen: not known. The data were taken from a study of cytomegalovirus exposure and HLA in healthy donors. Study as a whole: As released early, the data held 70 million to 95 million unique TCRs from HLA-typed donors. The study's findings and limits: Cytomegalovirus status was reportedly diagnosed by the classifier with high sensitivity and specificity. CMV serostatus stood as the only immune exposure information on hand. Most of the TCR beta V segments (in an earlier analysis) were productive either about 87% or about 30% of the time.

Vbeta (60) and Jbeta (13) primers were used in the PCR. The protocol was immunoSEQ multiplex PCR, while the TCRdb copy is restricted to in-frame clones and leaves out a portion. This sample has fewer than 200,000 clones, with more than 70% found just once. The CDR3 spans 12 residues. The germline V gene encodes CDR1 MNHEY and CDR2 SVGAGI. The V and J ends lost 6 bases and 4 bases respectively, with 9 bases between them. The chain carries TRBV6-5 and TRBJ1-2; D is possibly TRBD1 (5 bases). This clonotype was sampled from a young man in good health and CMV-seronegative. The material sequenced was PBMCs. The CDR3 protein is CASSDQGYGYTF. The CDR3, as DNA: TGTGCCAGCAGCGACCAGGGCTATGGCTACACCTTC.